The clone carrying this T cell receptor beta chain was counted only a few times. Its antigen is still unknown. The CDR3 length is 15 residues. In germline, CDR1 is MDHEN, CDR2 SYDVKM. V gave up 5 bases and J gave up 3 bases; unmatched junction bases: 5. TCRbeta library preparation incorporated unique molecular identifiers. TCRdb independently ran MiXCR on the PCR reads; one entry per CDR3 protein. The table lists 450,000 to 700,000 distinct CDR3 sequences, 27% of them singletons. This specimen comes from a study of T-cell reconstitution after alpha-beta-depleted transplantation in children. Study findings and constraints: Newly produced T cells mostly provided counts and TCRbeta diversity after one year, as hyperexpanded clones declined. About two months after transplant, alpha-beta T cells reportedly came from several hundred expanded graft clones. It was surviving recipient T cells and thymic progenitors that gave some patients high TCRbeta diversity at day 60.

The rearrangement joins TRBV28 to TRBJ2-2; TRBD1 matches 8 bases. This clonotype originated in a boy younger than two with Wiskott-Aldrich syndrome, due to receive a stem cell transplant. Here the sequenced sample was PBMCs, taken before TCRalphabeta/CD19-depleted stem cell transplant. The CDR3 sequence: CASSPPDRDTGELFF. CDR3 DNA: TGTGCCAGCAGTCCACCGGACAGGGACACCGGGGAGCTGTTTTTT. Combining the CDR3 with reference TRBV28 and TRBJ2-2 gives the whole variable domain DVKVTQSSRYLVKRTGEKVFLECVQDMDHENMFWYRQDPGLGLRLIYFSYDVKMKEKGDIPEGYSVSREKKERFSLILESASTNQTSMYLCASSPPDRDTGELFFGEGSRLTVL.